This TCR beta chain emerged from a study of T cell responses to AZD1222 COVID-19 vaccine. The study's findings and limits: Seropositive AZD1222 recipients at baseline numbered only five or six. Nearly half of spike-specific TCRs reportedly target variant regions that are unmutated in the B.1.351 and B.1.1.7 variants.

As to this clone: Its target is not known.

The germline V gene encodes CDR1 MNHEY and CDR2 SMNVEV (reference sequence). Between the trimmed V and J ends, which lost 6 bases and 7 bases, there was a span of 20 bases. The CDR3 loop spans 15 amino acids. The table came from immunoSEQ multiplex PCR; TCRdb's copy has only in-frame clones and leaves some out. The sample has more than 95,000 clones; around 90% are singletons. The receptor's source is an adult in good health. Source: peripheral blood, taken on day 0 of AZD1222 vaccination. The chain joins TRBV27 to TRBJ2-3, with D maybe TRBD2 (6 bases). The CDR3 is CASSNGRGLSHTQYF. CDR3 DNA: TGTGCCAGCAGCAACGGGCGGGGACTCTCTCATACGCAGTATTTT.